The rows below give T cell receptor beta chains drawn from one sample of a study of long-term antiretroviral therapy in people with HIV. Measured with immunoSEQ multiplex PCR; TCRdb has only the in-frame clones, and not every one. The table shows nearly 25,000 clones, with 84% occurring only once. Sample: unsorted PBMCs, taken 3 years after starting antiretroviral therapy. The receptors were gathered from a man between 45 and 60 years old with HIV. Each CDR3 is given without its conserved first and last residue. Each record gives: V gene, CDR3 protein.

TRBV20-1 | SALTGFGYT
TRBV7-9 | ASSLGPQGAGYEQY
TRBV27 | ASSLRSGQLY
TRBV9 | ASSVGGGRSEAF
TRBV5-1 | ASSLAGTPGTQY
TRBV5-1 | ASSWGQTSNEKLF
TRBV12-5 | ASGLVLGGVEQY
TRBV19 | ASSILANYGYT
TRBV19 | ASSGTGGPGELF
TRBV7-2 | ASSYAPRTYEQY
TRBV9 | ASSFGQGAQETQY
TRBV5-4 | ASSFIDSGNTIY
TRBV19 | ASTIGPQGERDQPQH
TRBV7-2 | ASSSSGRLRTGELF
TRBV27 | ASSTSAFYEQY
TRBV5-4 | ASSPGLAGPGTDTQY
TRBV15 | ATSRTGSYEQY
TRBV15 | ATSREHPLRWTGELF
TRBV10-2 | ASEGQGDEQY
TRBV5-4 | ASSPGTASGNTIY
TRBV7-2 | ASSSGADTGELF
TRBV28 | ASGTGDEKLF
TRBV11-2 | ASRLGQGNYEQY
TRBV7-2 | ASSSGLAEEETQY
TRBV10-3 | AISDGDSQETQY
TRBV14 | ASSPNRVSGNTIY
TRBV10-3 | AISESLGGSNQPQH
TRBV4-1 | ASSQDLGGGQF
TRBV5-4 | ASSLGPGTVKETQY
TRBV5-6 | ASSRYSNQPQH
TRBV4-3 | ASSRAGTGAYEQY
TRBV6-6 | ASSYSTGAGEQY
TRBV4-3 | ASSQDRQGRTYEQY
TRBV28 | ASSLSNLKLF
TRBV5-4 | ASSQRTSGNVYNEQF
TRBV18 | ASSPTGGDYGYT
TRBV5-1 | ASSSPPGGSTDTQY
TRBV28 | ASRQQKIILQGGTQY
TRBV15 | ATSRSRTLEEPQH
TRBV11-3 | ASSPGLAGLDEQF
TRBV27 | ASSFDKNTEAF
TRBV28 | ASSFVGKGDTQY
TRBV15 | ATSRDLWQNTEAF
TRBV28 | ASSPGTPGYT
TRBV9 | ASSVDRGNQPQH
TRBV10-1 | ASGPGVEDNEQF
TRBV7-2 | ASSWANGPEAF
TRBV4-3 | ASSPFGGISGNTIY
TRBV6-1 | ASSAWVFGELF
TRBV4-3 | ASSPGGVSPLH
TRBV4-1 | ASSPRRTNQPQH
TRBV28 | ASSSTGYGYT
TRBV27 | ASSYGYSNQPQH
TRBV11-3 | ASSPLGTLNTEAF
TRBV29-1 | SAGTSGGPNEQF